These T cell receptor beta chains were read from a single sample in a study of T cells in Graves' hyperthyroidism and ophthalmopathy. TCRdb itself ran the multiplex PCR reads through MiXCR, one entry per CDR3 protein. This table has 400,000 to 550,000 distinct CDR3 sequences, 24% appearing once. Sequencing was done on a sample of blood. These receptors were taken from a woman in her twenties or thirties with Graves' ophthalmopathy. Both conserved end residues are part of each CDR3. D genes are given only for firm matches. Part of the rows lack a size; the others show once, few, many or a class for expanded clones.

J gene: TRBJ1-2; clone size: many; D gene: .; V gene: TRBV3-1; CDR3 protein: CASSPPFEYGYTF; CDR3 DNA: TGTGCCAGCAGCCCCCCGTTTGAGTATGGCTACACCTTC
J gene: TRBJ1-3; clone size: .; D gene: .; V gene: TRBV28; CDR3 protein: CASSLVRVTGNTIYF; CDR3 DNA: TGTGCCAGCAGTTTAGTCAGGGTGACGGGAAACACCATATATTTT
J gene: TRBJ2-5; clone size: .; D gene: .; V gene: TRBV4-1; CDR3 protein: CASSQAWGLFSETQYF; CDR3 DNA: TGCGCCAGCAGCCAGGCTTGGGGGCTTTTTAGTGAGACCCAGTACTTC
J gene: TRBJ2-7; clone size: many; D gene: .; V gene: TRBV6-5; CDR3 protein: CASSYFFEGTTYEQYF; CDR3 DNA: TGTGCCAGCAGTTATTTCTTCGAGGGGACAACCTACGAGCAGTACTTC
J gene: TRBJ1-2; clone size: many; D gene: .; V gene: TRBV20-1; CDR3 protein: CSARDEGLGGYTF; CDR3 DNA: TGCAGTGCTAGAGATGAGGGGCTGGGAGGCTACACCTTC
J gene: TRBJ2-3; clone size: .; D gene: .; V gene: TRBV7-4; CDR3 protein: CASSPRDSVTDTQYF; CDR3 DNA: TGTGCCAGCAGCCCCCGGGACTCGGTTACAGATACGCAGTATTTT
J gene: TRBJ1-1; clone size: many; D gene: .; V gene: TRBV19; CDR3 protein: CASTQHGTEAFF; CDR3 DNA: TGTGCCAGTACCCAACACGGAACTGAAGCTTTCTTT
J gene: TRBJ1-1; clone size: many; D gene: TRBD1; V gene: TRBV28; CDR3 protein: CASTWDRGTEAFF; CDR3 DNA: TGTGCCAGCACGTGGGACAGGGGGACTGAAGCTTTCTTT
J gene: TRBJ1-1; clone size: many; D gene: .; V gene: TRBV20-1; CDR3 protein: CSALDSQGYTEAFF; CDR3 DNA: TGCAGTGCCCTAGACTCGCAGGGTTACACTGAAGCTTTCTTT
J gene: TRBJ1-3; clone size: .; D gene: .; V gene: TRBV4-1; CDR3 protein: CASSQGTGRMSGNTIYF; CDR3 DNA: TGCGCCAGCAGCCAGGGGACCGGAAGAATGTCTGGAAACACCATATATTTT
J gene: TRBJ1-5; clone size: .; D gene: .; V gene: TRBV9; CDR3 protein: CASGVEGWSNQPQHF; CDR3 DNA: TGTGCCAGCGGCGTAGAAGGTTGGAGCAATCAGCCCCAGCATTTT
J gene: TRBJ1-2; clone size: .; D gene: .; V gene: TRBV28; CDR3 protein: CASSSTPGQGVWFHGYTF; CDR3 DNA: TGTGCCAGCAGTTCCACCCCCGGTCAGGGAGTGTGGTTCCATGGCTACACCTTC
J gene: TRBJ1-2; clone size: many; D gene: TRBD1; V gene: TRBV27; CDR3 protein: CASSLSGDRNYGYTF; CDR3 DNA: TGTGCCAGCAGTTTATCGGGGGACAGGAACTATGGCTACACCTTC
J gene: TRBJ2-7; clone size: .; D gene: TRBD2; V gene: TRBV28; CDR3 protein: CASSSPSGRAYEQYF; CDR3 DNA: TGTGCCAGCAGTTCGCCTAGCGGGAGAGCATACGAGCAGTACTTC
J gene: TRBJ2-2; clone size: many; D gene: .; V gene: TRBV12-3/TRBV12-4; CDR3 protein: CASSSGQITGELFF; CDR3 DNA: TGTGCCAGCAGCTCCGGACAGATTACCGGGGAGCTGTTTTTT
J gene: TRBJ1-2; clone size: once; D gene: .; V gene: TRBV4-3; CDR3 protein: CASSQPQGLYTF; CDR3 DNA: TGCGCCAGCAGCCAACCACAGGGTCTCTACACCTTC
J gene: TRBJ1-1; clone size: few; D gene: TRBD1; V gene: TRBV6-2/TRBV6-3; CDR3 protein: CASSSPRTGVSMNTEAFF; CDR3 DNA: TGTGCCAGCAGTTCCCCGCGGACAGGAGTCTCAATGAACACTGAAGCTTTCTTT
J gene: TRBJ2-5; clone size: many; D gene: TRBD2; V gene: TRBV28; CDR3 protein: CASSFLTSGGGKETQYF; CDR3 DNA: TGTGCCAGCAGTTTCCTGACTAGCGGGGGGGGGAAGGAGACCCAGTACTTC
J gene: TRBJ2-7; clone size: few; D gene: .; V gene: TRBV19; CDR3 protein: CASSVPGSSYEQYF; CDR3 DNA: TGTGCTAGTAGTGTGCCTGGGAGCTCCTACGAGCAGTACTTC
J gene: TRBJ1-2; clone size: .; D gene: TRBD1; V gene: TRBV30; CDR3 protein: CAWSVPVTGADIGYTF; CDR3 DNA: TGTGCCTGGAGTGTACCCGTGACAGGGGCAGACATTGGCTACACCTTC
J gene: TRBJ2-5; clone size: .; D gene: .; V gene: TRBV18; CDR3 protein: CASSAAQETQYF; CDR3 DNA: TGTGCCAGCTCAGCCGCCCAAGAGACCCAGTACTTC
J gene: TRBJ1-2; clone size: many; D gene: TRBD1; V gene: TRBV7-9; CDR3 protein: CASSLAGQGGGYTF; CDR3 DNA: TGTGCCAGCAGCTTAGCGGGACAGGGAGGAGGCTACACCTTC
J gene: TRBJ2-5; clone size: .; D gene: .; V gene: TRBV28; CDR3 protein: CATVPTGRETQYF; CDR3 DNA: TGTGCCACCGTACCGACAGGGAGGGAGACCCAGTACTTC